A single sample is the source of the 10 T cell receptor beta chains below, sequenced in a study of cytomegalovirus exposure and HLA in healthy donors. Vbeta (60) and Jbeta (13) primers were used in the PCR. Using immunoSEQ multiplex PCR, the repertoire was profiled, and TCRdb retains in-frame clones only, with some absent. Of a few hundred thousand clones listed, 75% to 90% are singletons. What was sequenced was PBMCs. The source of these receptors is a girl aged 2 to 10 in good health and CMV-seronegative.

The chain recombines TRBV10-3 with TRBJ2-5; 8 bases are shared with TRBD1. The J call may be mistaken, given a closer DNA end match to TRBJ2-7. CDR3 size: 15 residues. The germline V gene has CDR1 ENHRY and CDR2 SYGVKD. CDR3 amino acids: CAISDLGQELYEQYF. The CDR3 nucleotides read TGTGCCATCAGTGATTTGGGACAGGAGCTCTACGAGCAGTACTTC.

This sequence joins TRBV5-1 and TRBJ1-2; 7 nucleotides agree with TRBD1. Germline CDR1 reads SGHRS; CDR2 reads YFSETQ. The V segment lost 3 bases and the J segment 1 base; nucleotides outside the gene matches: 3. This CDR3 comprises 14 residues. The CDR3 nucleotides are TGCGCCAGCAGCTCCGGACAGGTTAACTATGGCTACACCTTC. Translated, it gives CASSSGQVNYGYTF. The variable domain in full, with the rest retrieved from reference TRBV5-1 and TRBJ1-2, is KAGVTQTPRYLIKTRGQQVTLSCSPISGHRSVSWYQQTPGQGLQFLFEYFSETQRNKGNFPGRFSGRQFSNSRSEMNVSTLELGDSALYLCASSSGQVNYGYTFGSGTRLTVV.

The rearrangement uses TRBV27 and TRBJ1-5; 7 nucleotides match TRBD1. Germline-derived CDR1 and CDR2 are MNHEY and SMNVEV (reference sequence). V was pared by 6 bases and J by 3 bases, with 8 bases of the junction left unmatched. This CDR3 comprises 15 residues. The chain's CDR3 is CASSVTGTLNQPQHF. CDR3 in DNA: TGTGCCAGCAGCGTGACAGGGACTCTCAATCAGCCCCAGCATTTT.

This clone was observed a single time. The chain uses TRBV28 and TRBJ2-7; TRBD1 matches at 9 bases. Germline V gene data show CDR1 as MDHEN and CDR2 as SYDVKM. V was pared by 7 bases and J by 7 bases, with 8 bases of the junction left unmatched. This CDR3 comprises 13 residues. Here the CDR3 reads CASTGQGYHEQYF. The CDR3 DNA reads TGTGCCAGCACCGGACAGGGGTATCATGAGCAGTACTTC.

CDR3 loop: CASSYRGQGIHEQYF. In nucleotides, the CDR3 is TGTGCCAGCAGTTACCGGGGACAGGGTATTCACGAGCAGTACTTC. The gene calls are TRBV6-6 and TRBJ2-7; 9 bases align to TRBD1. Germline CDR1 is MNHNY and CDR2 is SVGAGI (reference sequence). This CDR3 contains 15 residues. V shed 2 bases, J shed 5 bases, and the junction held 7 bases outside the gene matches.

The CDR3, as DNA: TGCGCCAGCAGTGAGAGGGAGACGGAAAGGTTTTCTCGCGGCTACACCTTC. Translating gives CASSERETERFSRGYTF. This chain joins TRBV10-2 and TRBJ1-2, with D hard to call. The CDR3 consists of 17 residues. Trimming shortened V by 2 bases and J by 8 bases, and 24 bases separated the two germline ends. Germline V gene sequence: CDR1 WSHSY, CDR2 SAAADI.

This chain connects TRBV28 to TRBJ2-7, with 8 bases identical to TRBD1. Germline loops: CDR1 MDHEN, CDR2 SYDVKM. The CDR3 sequence is 15 residues long. J lost 4 bases, V lost 5 bases, and 10 bases had no gene match. CDR3 coding DNA: TGTGCCAGCAGTCTGGGACAGGACGGTCGGTACGAGCAGTACTTC. Translating gives CASSLGQDGRYEQYF.

The chain links TRBV5-4 to TRBJ1-1; D is unresolved. V was pared by 4 bases and J by 0 bases, with 16 bases between. Germline CDR1 is SGHNT and CDR2 is YYREEE (reference sequence). CDR3 length: 16 amino acids. The CDR3 nucleotides read TGTGCCAGCAGCGGAGTCCAGCGCGGGGTGAACACTGAAGCTTTCTTT. It specifies CASSGVQRGVNTEAFF.

The chain recombines TRBV7-2 with TRBJ1-5, with TRBD1 matching over 7 bases. Germline CDR1 SGHTA, CDR2 FQGNSA. Trimming removed 1 base from V and 6 bases from J; junction bases left unmatched: 6. The CDR3 loop spans 15 amino acids. In nucleotides, the CDR3 is TGTGCCAGCAGCTTAGTCTCAGGGGGTGGTCAGCCCCAGCATTTT. Translated, it gives CASSLVSGGGQPQHF.

This CDR3 is CASSSGRGGELFF. The CDR3 DNA is TGTGCCAGTAGCTCAGGGCGTGGCGGGGAGCTGTTTTTT. The rearrangement joins TRBV27 to TRBJ2-2; maybe TRBD1 (5 bases). The V end lost 9 bases, the J end lost 7 bases, and 15 bases lay between the germline ends. The CDR3 spans 13 residues. Germline-derived CDR1 and CDR2 are MNHEY and SMNVEV (reference sequence).